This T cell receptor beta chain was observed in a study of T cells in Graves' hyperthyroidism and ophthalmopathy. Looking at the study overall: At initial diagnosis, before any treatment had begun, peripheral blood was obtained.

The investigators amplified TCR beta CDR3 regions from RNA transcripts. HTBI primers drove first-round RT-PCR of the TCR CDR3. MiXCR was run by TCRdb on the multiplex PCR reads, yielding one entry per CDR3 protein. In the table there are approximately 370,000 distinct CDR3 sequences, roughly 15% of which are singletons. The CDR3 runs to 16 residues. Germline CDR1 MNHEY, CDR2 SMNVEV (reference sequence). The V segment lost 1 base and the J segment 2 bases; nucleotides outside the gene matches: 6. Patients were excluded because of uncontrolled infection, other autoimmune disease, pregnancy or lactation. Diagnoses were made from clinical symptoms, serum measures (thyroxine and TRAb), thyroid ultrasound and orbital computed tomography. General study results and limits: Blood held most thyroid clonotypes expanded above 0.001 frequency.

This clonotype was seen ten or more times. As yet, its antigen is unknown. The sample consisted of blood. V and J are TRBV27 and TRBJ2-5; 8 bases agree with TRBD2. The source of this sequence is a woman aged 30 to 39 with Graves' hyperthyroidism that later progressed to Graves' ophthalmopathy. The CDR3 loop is CASSLFYSGGQETQYF. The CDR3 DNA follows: TGTGCCAGCAGTTTATTTTACAGCGGGGGACAAGAGACCCAGTACTTC.